The rows below give T cell receptor beta chains drawn from one sample of a study of T-cell reconstitution after alpha-beta-depleted transplantation in children. TCRdb fed the PCR reads into MiXCR, producing one record per CDR3 protein. The sample holds almost 500,000 distinct CDR3 sequences, 10% to 13% seen once. The specimen comprised PBMCs, sampled before TCRalphabeta/CD19-depleted stem cell transplant. These receptors were obtained from a child aged 2-15 years with inherited bone marrow failure, due to receive a stem cell transplant. CDR3s include the opening cysteine and the closing phenylalanine or tryptophan. The order of the fields is CDR3 length, J gene, V gene, D gene, clone size, CDR3 protein, CDR3 DNA. D genes are given only for firm matches. Part of the rows lack a size; the others show once, few, many or a class for expanded clones.

>13|TRBJ1-2|TRBV4-3|NA|many
CASSQVGQLGYTF
TGCGCCAGCAGCCAAGTGGGCCAGCTGGGCTACACCTTC
>13|TRBJ2-7|TRBV5-6|TRBD2|few
CASSPGTRSEQYF
TGTGCCAGCAGCCCCGGGACTAGGAGCGAGCAGTACTTC
>11|TRBJ2-7|TRBV28|NA|NA
CASSSPWEQYF
TGTGCCAGCAGTTCTCCGTGGGAGCAGTACTTC
>15|TRBJ2-1|TRBV29-1|NA|many
CSVEVRLRGYNEQFF
TGCAGCGTTGAAGTTCGGTTGAGGGGCTACAATGAGCAGTTCTTC
>14|TRBJ2-7|TRBV4-1|TRBD2|few
CASSQDSGTSEQYF
TGCGCCAGCAGCCAAGACAGCGGGACTAGCGAGCAGTACTTC
>12|TRBJ2-7|TRBV29-1|NA|many
CSASTGSGRQYF
TGCAGCGCCTCGACAGGTTCGGGAAGACAGTACTTC
>15|TRBJ2-2|TRBV11-3|NA|many
CASSPRQAGTGELFF
TGTGCCAGCAGCCCCCGACAGGCGGGTACCGGGGAGCTGTTTTTT
>15|TRBJ2-7|TRBV27|TRBD2|many
CASSRLAGGPYEQYF
TGTGCCAGCAGTCGTCTAGCGGGAGGTCCCTACGAGCAGTACTTC
>20|TRBJ2-6|TRBV4-3|TRBD2|many
CASSQEQREAESSGANVLTF
TGCGCCAGCAGCCAAGAACAGCGGGAGGCAGAGAGCTCTGGGGCCAACGTCCTGACTTTC
>15|TRBJ2-7|TRBV6-1|TRBD1|many
CASPSRGQVMYEQYF
TGTGCCAGCCCATCACGAGGACAGGTTATGTACGAGCAGTACTTC
>16|TRBJ2-1|TRBV7-2|TRBD2|many
CASSLGLAPSYNEQFF
TGTGCCAGCAGCTTGGGACTAGCGCCCTCCTACAATGAGCAGTTCTTC
>18|TRBJ2-2|TRBV5-1|TRBD2|NA
CASSLRQLAGGPNGELFF
TGCGCCAGCAGCTTGCGGCAACTAGCGGGAGGGCCAAACGGGGAGCTGTTTTTT
>15|TRBJ1-4|TRBV3-1|NA|many
CASSPRHLRDEKLFF
TGTGCCAGCAGCCCCCGACATTTGCGGGATGAAAAACTGTTTTTT
>13|TRBJ2-1|TRBV29-1|TRBD2|many
CSVRRLAGGEQFF
TGCAGCGTTCGGAGACTAGCGGGAGGGGAGCAGTTCTTC
>17|TRBJ2-1|TRBV23-1|TRBD1|few
CASSQSTPGQPPDEQFF
TGCGCCAGCAGTCAATCCACCCCGGGACAGCCCCCGGATGAGCAGTTCTTC
>12|TRBJ1-6|TRBV6-6|NA|many
CASTRGQSPLHF
TGTGCCAGCACCAGGGGCCAGTCACCCCTCCACTTT
>11|TRBJ1-2|TRBV12-3/TRBV12-4|NA|many
CASNSNDGYTF
TGTGCCAGCAATTCAAACGATGGCTACACCTTC
>18|TRBJ1-3|TRBV7-2|NA|NA
CASSSWGPEYVSGNTIYF
TGTGCCAGCAGCTCCTGGGGTCCGGAGTATGTTTCTGGAAACACCATATATTTT
>12|TRBJ2-1|TRBV29-1|NA|many
CSVEARLRGQFF
TGCAGCGTTGAGGCCAGACTCCGTGGGCAGTTCTTC
>13|TRBJ2-4|TRBV27|NA|many
CASALDGENIQYF
TGTGCCAGCGCCCTGGACGGGGAAAACATTCAGTACTTC
>11|TRBJ2-5|TRBV3-1|NA|NA
CASSQRETQYF
TGTGCCAGCAGCCAAAGAGAGACCCAGTACTTC
>14|TRBJ2-3|TRBV5-1|NA|many
CASSLAQSTDTQYF
TGCGCCAGCAGCTTGGCCCAGTCCACAGATACGCAGTATTTT
>14|TRBJ2-2|TRBV29-1|TRBD1|many
CSVGDRVDTGELFF
TGCAGCGTTGGGGACAGGGTCGACACCGGGGAGCTGTTTTTT
>14|TRBJ2-3|TRBV6-2/TRBV6-3|NA|many
CASSYGQPPDTQYF
TGTGCCAGCAGTTACGGCCAGCCTCCAGATACGCAGTATTTT
>16|TRBJ2-1|TRBV7-8|TRBD2|many
CASSPYRAGGYNEQFF
TGTGCCAGCAGCCCCTATAGGGCGGGGGGCTACAATGAGCAGTTCTTC
>14|TRBJ2-7|TRBV7-2|TRBD1|NA
CASSFQGAPYEQYF
TGTGCCAGCAGCTTCCAGGGGGCGCCCTACGAGCAGTACTTC
>14|TRBJ2-3|TRBV9|TRBD2|NA
CASSETGGPDTQYF
TGTGCCAGCAGCGAGACGGGAGGACCAGATACGCAGTATTTT
>14|TRBJ2-3|TRBV12-3/TRBV12-4|NA|NA
CASTLESSGDTQYF
TGTGCCAGCACCCTCGAATCCTCGGGAGATACGCAGTATTTT
>16|TRBJ2-3|TRBV20-1|TRBD2|many
CSARAGTSGSPDTQYF
TGCAGTGCTAGAGCCGGGACTAGCGGGAGCCCAGATACGCAGTATTTT
>15|TRBJ2-2|TRBV5-1|TRBD2|many
CASSWTTSDGGELFF
TGCGCCAGCAGCTGGACGACTAGCGACGGCGGGGAGCTGTTTTTT
>18|TRBJ2-3|TRBV12-3/TRBV12-4|NA|many
CASSLGGRPLPSTDTQYF
TGTGCCAGCAGTTTAGGAGGGAGGCCCTTACCGAGCACAGATACGCAGTATTTT
>15|TRBJ2-6|TRBV12-3/TRBV12-4|NA|NA
CASRFRTSGANVLTF
TGTGCCAGCAGGTTCAGGACCTCTGGGGCCAACGTCCTGACTTTC
>14|TRBJ2-3|TRBV6-2/TRBV6-3|NA|few
CASRERSSTDTQYF
TGTGCCAGCAGGGAGCGGTCTAGCACAGATACGCAGTATTTT
>14|TRBJ1-3|TRBV9|TRBD1|NA
CASSGDRAGNTIYF
TGTGCCAGCAGCGGTGACAGGGCTGGAAACACCATATATTTT
>16|TRBJ2-1|TRBV12-3/TRBV12-4|TRBD2|many
CASSGGREAAYNEQFF
TGTGCCAGCAGCGGCGGGCGGGAGGCCGCCTACAATGAGCAGTTCTTC
>14|TRBJ1-5|TRBV7-9|TRBD1|many
CASSPGGSNQPQHF
TGTGCCAGCAGCCCAGGGGGTAGCAATCAGCCCCAGCATTTT
>14|TRBJ1-1|TRBV19|NA|many
CASSIMGGGTEAFF
TGTGCCAGTAGTATAATGGGAGGGGGCACTGAAGCTTTCTTT
>14|TRBJ2-3|TRBV5-1|TRBD2|many
CASSFPGRADTQYF
TGCGCCAGCAGCTTTCCAGGGAGGGCAGATACGCAGTATTTT
>17|TRBJ2-7|TRBV25-1|NA|many
CASSENVGQTLPYEQYF
TGTGCCAGCAGTGAGAACGTGGGACAAACTCTTCCCTACGAGCAGTACTTC
>14|TRBJ1-4|TRBV6-5|NA|NA
CASSPGGVWEKLFF
TGTGCCAGCAGCCCCGGGGGGGTTTGGGAAAAACTGTTTTTT
>16|TRBJ2-7|TRBV20-1|NA|many
CSARDPRNPLEYEQYF
TGCAGTGCTAGAGACCCCCGGAATCCCCTGGAGTACGAGCAGTACTTC